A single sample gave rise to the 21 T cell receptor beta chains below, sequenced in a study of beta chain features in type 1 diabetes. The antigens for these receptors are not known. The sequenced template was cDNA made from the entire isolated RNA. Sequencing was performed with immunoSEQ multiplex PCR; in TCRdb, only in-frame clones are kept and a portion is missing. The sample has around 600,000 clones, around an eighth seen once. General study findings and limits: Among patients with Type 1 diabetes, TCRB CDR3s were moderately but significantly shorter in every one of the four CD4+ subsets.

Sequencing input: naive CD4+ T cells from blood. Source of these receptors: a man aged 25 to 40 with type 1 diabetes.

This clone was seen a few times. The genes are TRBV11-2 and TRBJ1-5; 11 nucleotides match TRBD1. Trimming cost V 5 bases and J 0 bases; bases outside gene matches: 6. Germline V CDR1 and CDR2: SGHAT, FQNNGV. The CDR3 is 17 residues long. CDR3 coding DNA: TGTGCCAGCAGCCCCGGACAGGGGGCGGGTAGCAATCAGCCCCAGCATTTT. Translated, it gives CASSPGQGAGSNQPQHF.

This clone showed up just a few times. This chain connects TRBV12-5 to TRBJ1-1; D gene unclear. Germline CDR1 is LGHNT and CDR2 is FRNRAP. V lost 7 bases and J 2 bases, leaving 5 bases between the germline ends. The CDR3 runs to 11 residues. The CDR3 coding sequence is TGTGCTAGTGCTCTTAACACTGAAGCTTTCTTT. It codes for CASALNTEAFF.

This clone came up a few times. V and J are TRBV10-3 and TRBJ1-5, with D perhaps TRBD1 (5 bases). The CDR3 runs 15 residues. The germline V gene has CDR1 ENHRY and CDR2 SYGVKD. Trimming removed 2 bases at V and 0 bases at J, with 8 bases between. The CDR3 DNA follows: TGTGCCATCAGTGAGGGGACTAATAGCAATCAGCCCCAGCATTTT. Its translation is CAISEGTNSNQPQHF.

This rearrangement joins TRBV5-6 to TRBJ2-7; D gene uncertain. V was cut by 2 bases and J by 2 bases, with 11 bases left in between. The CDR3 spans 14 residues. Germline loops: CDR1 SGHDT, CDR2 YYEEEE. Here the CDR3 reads CASSLGSLPYEQYF. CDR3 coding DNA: TGTGCCAGCAGCTTAGGCAGCCTCCCCTACGAGCAGTACTTC. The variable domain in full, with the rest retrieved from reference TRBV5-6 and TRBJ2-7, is DAGVTQSPTHLIKTRGQQVTLRCSPKSGHDTVSWYQQALGQGPQFIFQYYEEEERQRGNFPDRFSGHQFPNYSSELNVNALLLGDSALYLCASSLGSLPYEQYFGPGTRLTVT.

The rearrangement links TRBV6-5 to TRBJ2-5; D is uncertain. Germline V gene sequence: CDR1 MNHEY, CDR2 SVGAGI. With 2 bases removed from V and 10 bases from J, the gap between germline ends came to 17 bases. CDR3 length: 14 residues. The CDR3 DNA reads TGTGCCAGCAGTTACCGCGCAGCCTCGGTGGACCAGTACTTC. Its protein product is CASSYRAASVDQYF.

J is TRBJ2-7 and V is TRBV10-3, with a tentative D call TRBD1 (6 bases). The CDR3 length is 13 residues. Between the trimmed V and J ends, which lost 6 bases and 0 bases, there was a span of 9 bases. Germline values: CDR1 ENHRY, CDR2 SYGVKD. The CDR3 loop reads CAIRNRASYEQYF. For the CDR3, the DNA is TGTGCCATCAGAAACAGGGCCTCCTACGAGCAGTACTTC.

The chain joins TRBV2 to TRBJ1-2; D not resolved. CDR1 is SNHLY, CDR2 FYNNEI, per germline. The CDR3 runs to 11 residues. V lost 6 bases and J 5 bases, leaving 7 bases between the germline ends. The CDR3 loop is CASSWQYGYTF. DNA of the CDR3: TGTGCCAGCAGCTGGCAGTATGGCTACACCTTC.

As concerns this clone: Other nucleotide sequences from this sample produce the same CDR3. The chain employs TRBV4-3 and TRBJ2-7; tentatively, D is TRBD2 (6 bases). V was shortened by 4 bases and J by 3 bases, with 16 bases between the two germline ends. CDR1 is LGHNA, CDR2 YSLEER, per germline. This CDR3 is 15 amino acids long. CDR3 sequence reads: CASSRGLAGNYEQYF. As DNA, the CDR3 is TGCGCCAGCAGCCGAGGACTGGCGGGGAACTACGAGCAGTACTTC.

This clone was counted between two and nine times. The CDR3 sequence is CASSLSREETQYF. CDR3 sequence (DNA): TGTGCCAGCAGCTTAAGCAGGGAAGAGACCCAGTACTTC. The chain is built from TRBV7-6 and TRBJ2-5; TRBD1 is a possible D gene (5 bases). The CDR3 runs 13 residues. Germline values: CDR1 SGHVS, CDR2 FNYEAQ. V was shortened by 2 bases and J by 3 bases, with 7 bases between the two germline ends.

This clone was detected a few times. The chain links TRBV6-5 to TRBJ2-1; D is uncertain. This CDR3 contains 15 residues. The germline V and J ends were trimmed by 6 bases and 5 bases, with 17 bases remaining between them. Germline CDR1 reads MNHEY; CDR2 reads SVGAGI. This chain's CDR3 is CASSPRVPWDNEQFF. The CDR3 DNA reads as TGTGCCAGCAGCCCAAGGGTCCCCTGGGACAATGAGCAGTTCTTC.

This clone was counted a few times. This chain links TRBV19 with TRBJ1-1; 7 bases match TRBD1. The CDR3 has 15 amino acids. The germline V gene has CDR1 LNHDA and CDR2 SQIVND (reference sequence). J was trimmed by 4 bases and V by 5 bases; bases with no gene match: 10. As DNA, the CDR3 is TGTGCCAGTAGTTTATCCGGGACAGTAGCCACTGAAGCTTTCTTT. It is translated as CASSLSGTVATEAFF.

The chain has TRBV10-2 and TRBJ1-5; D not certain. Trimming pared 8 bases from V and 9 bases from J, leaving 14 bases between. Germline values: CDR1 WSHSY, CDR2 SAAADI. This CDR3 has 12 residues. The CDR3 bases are TGCGCCAGCCAAGACCGCTTAGGGCCCCAGCATTTT. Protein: CASQDRLGPQHF.

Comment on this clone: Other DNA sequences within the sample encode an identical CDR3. The CDR3 spells CASSWDRGSYEQYF. In nucleotides, the CDR3 is TGTGCCAGCAGTTGGGACAGGGGCTCCTACGAGCAGTACTTC. The chain couples TRBV7-2 to TRBJ2-7; 10 bases are a match to TRBD1. Germline values: CDR1 SGHTA, CDR2 FQGNSA. V trimming: 6 bases; J trimming: 0 bases; junction bases outside the gene matches: 2. This CDR3 is 14 amino acids long.

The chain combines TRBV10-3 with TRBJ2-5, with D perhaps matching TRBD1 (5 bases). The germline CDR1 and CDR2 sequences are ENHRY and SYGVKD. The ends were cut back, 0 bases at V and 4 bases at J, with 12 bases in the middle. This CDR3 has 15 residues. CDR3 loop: CAISESQGRGETQYF. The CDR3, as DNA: TGTGCCATCAGTGAGTCGCAGGGTAGGGGAGAGACCCAGTACTTC.

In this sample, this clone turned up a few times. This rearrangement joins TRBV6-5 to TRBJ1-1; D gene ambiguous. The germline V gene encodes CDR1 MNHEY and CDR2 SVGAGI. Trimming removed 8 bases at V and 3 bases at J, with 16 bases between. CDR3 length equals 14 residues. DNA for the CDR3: TGTGCCAGCGGAGGCAGGAGCCTTTACACTGAAGCTTTCTTT. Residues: CASGGRSLYTEAFF.

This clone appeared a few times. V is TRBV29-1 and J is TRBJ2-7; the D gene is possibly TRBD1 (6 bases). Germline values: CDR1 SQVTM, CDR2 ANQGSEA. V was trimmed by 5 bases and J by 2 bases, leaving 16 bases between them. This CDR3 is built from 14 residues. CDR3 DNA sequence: TGCAGCGTTAGTCTCGGACAGAGTGCCTACGAGCAGTACTTC. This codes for CSVSLGQSAYEQYF.

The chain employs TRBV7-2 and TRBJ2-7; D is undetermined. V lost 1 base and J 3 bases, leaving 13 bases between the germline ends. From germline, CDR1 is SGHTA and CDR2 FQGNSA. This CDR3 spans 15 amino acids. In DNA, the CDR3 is TGTGCCAGCAGCTTAGATAGGAATCGCTTCTACGAGCAGTACTTC. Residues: CASSLDRNRFYEQYF.

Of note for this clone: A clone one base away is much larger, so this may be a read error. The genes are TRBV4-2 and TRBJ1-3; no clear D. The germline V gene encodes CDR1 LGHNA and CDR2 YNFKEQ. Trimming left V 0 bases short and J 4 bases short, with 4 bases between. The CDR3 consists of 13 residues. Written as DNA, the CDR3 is TGTGCCAGCAGCCAAGAGGTGGGAAACACCATATATTTT. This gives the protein CASSQEVGNTIYF.

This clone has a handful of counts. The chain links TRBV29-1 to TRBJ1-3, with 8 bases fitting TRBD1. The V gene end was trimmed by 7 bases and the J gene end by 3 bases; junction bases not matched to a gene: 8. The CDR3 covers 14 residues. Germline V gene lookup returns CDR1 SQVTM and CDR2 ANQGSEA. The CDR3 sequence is CSATDRAGGNTIYF. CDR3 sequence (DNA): TGCAGCGCCACGGACAGGGCCGGTGGAAACACCATATATTTT.

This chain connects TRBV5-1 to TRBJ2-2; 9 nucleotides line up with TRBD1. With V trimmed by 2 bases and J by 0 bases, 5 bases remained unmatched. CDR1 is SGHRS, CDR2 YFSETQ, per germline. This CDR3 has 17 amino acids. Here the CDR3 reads CASSLQGAIANTGELFF. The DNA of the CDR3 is TGCGCCAGCAGCTTACAGGGGGCTATCGCGAACACCGGGGAGCTGTTTTTT. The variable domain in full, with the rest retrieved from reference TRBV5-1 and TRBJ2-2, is KAGVTQTPRYLIKTRGQQVTLSCSPISGHRSVSWYQQTPGQGLQFLFEYFSETQRNKGNFPGRFSGRQFSNSRSEMNVSTLELGDSALYLCASSLQGAIANTGELFFGEGSRLTVL.

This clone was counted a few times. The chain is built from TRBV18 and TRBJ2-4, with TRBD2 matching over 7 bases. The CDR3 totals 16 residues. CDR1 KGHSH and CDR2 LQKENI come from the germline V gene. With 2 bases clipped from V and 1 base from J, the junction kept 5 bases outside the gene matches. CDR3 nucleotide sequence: TGTGCCAGCTCACCAGTCGGGGACTATGCCAAAAACATTCAGTACTTC. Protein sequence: CASSPVGDYAKNIQYF. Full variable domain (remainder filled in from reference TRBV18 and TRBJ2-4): NAGVMQNPRHLVRRRGQEARLRCSPMKGHSHVYWYRQLPEEGLKFMVYLQKENIIDESGMPKERFSAEFPKEGPSILRIQQVVRGDSAAYFCASSPVGDYAKNIQYFGAGTRLSVL.